What follows are 30 T cell receptor beta chains derived from one specimen sequenced in a study of CD8+ T cells in alopecia areata (dated by TCRdb to the late 2010s). Library prep was done by the immunoSEQ multiplex PCR assay. RNA was extracted from all samples and reverse transcribed into cDNA as template for TCR sequencing. TCRdb retrieved this table from immuneACCESS and kept in-frame rearrangements only. Not all clones are present; in checked studies, unresolved V genes account for under half, and no reason is known for the remainder. Within this sample are some 150,000 clones, with around half of them counted one time only. Jointly, the top ten make up roughly 19% of the sample. The meaning of the sample's time point label: baseline before oral tofacitinib. The specimen was CD8+ T cells sorted from blood, collected at week 0. The receptors originated from a human donor with alopecia areata.

The chain recombines TRBV7-6 with TRBJ2-2; TRBD2 matches 7 bases. The CDR3 is 17 amino acids. Losses at the gene ends were 5 bases for V and 2 bases for J; bases not matched to a gene: 11. Germline V gene sequence: CDR1 SGHVS, CDR2 FNYEAQ. DNA of the CDR3: TGTGCCAGCAGCAGACCGACCGGGGGGTTAAACACCGGGGAGCTGTTTTTT. Translated: CASSRPTGGLNTGELFF.

The chain links TRBV5-1 to TRBJ2-3; 7 positions match TRBD2. Per germline, CDR1 SGHRS and CDR2 YFSETQ. The CDR3 loop spans 14 amino acids. Trimming took 2 bases from V and 0 from J; bases not matched to a gene: 0. CDR3 sequence (DNA): TGCGCCAGCAGCTTAGCGGGAAGCACAGATACGCAGTATTTT. Its translation is CASSLAGSTDTQYF.

This clone turned up a few times. The gene calls are TRBV13 and TRBJ1-2, with D perhaps TRBD1 (6 bases). Looked up from germline, CDR1 is PRHDT and CDR2 is FYEKMQ (reference sequence). The length of the CDR3 is 15 residues. Trimming took off 5 bases at V and 0 bases at J, with 13 bases between the two ends. As DNA, the CDR3 is TGTGCCAGCAGCGCCCTACAGGGTTCTAACTATGGCTACACCTTC. This gives the protein CASSALQGSNYGYTF.

The gene calls are TRBV29-1 and TRBJ2-2, with a tentative D call TRBD2 (6 bases). CDR3 length: 13 amino acids. Between the trimmed V and J ends, which lost 7 bases and 3 bases, there was a span of 12 bases. In germline, CDR1 is SQVTM, CDR2 ANQGSEA. The CDR3 protein is CSGGEGDTGELFF. The CDR3 DNA follows: TGCAGCGGCGGGGAAGGGGACACCGGGGAGCTGTTTTTT.

The rearrangement joins TRBV19 to TRBJ1-1, with D maybe TRBD1 (6 bases). This CDR3 is built from 14 residues. With 4 bases removed from V and 4 bases from J, the gap between germline ends came to 13 bases. Germline V lookup: CDR1 LNHDA, CDR2 SQIVND (reference sequence). CDR3 amino acids: CASSTRGSGTEAFF. CDR3 nucleotides: TGTGCCAGTAGTACCAGGGGTTCGGGCACTGAAGCTTTCTTT.

This clone was seen more than once but under ten times. The chain links TRBV6-5 to TRBJ1-6, with D uncertain. The CDR3 spans 12 residues. Germline V lookup: CDR1 MNHEY, CDR2 SVGAGI. V lost 8 bases and J lost 6, with 8 bases in between. Here the CDR3 reads CASGPGNSPLHF. The CDR3 bases are TGTGCCAGCGGGCCTGGTAATTCACCCCTCCACTTT.

This clone occurred a few times. At one boundary the junction diverges from the germline segment, which might be a read error. CDR3: CASSHTENTEAFF. The CDR3 DNA is TGCGCCAGCAGCCATACAGAGAACACTGAAGCTTTCTTT. This sequence joins TRBV7-9 and TRBJ1-1, with D unclear. The CDR3 spans 13 residues. In germline, CDR1 is SEHNR, CDR2 FQNEAQ (reference sequence).

The CDR3: CASSLTSGGFADTQYF. The CDR3 DNA is TGTGCCAGCAGCTTGACTAGCGGGGGTTTCGCAGATACGCAGTATTTT. J is TRBJ2-3 and V is TRBV7-2; 12 bases line up with TRBD2. CDR1 is SGHTA, CDR2 FQGNSA, per germline. This CDR3 comprises 16 residues. The junction had 5 bases not matched to a gene; V was cut back by 3 bases and J by 4 bases.

This clone has just a few counts. V is TRBV10-3 and J is TRBJ2-6; 7 nucleotides align to TRBD1. In germline, CDR1 is ENHRY, CDR2 SYGVKD. V dropped 6 bases and J dropped 2; count of bases not matched to a gene: 1. The CDR3 has 14 residues. CDR3 nucleotide sequence: TGTGCCATCAGCGACAGGGCTGGGGCCAACGTCCTGACTTTC. Translating gives CAISDRAGANVLTF.

This clone occurred a few times. The V call is TRBV10-3, the J call TRBJ2-5, with D hard to call. V was cut by 10 bases and J by 7 bases, with 10 bases left in between. CDR1 and CDR2 (germline): ENHRY, SYGVKD. The CDR3 is 10 residues long. The CDR3: CATGSATQYF. The CDR3 DNA is TGTGCCACCGGCTCAGCGACCCAGTACTTC.

This chain uses TRBV7-2 with TRBJ2-7, with D maybe TRBD1 (5 bases). Trimming pared 4 bases from V and 6 bases from J, leaving 10 bases between. Germline loops: CDR1 SGHTA, CDR2 FQGNSA. The CDR3 runs 12 residues. In nucleotides, the CDR3 is TGTGCCAGCAGCTGGGGCTCAACCGAGCAGTACTTC. It is translated as CASSWGSTEQYF.

The chain has TRBV14 and TRBJ2-7, with no clear D. V was shortened by 0 bases and J by 5 bases, with 11 bases between the two germline ends. The germline V gene has CDR1 SGHDN and CDR2 FVKESK. The CDR3 has 14 amino acids. The CDR3 DNA reads TGTGCCAGCAGCCAAGAGGTTCCGGGCGACGAGCAGTACTTC. It encodes CASSQEVPGDEQYF.

This clone occurred once. The chain recombines TRBV25-1 with TRBJ1-1, with D unclear. Trimming pared 9 bases from V and 0 bases from J, leaving 11 bases between. Germline V gene data show CDR1 as MGHDK and CDR2 as SYGVNS. The CDR3 totals 13 residues. The CDR3 spells CASARALNTEAFF. The CDR3 region has the DNA TGTGCCAGTGCGAGGGCACTGAACACTGAAGCTTTCTTT. Variable domain in full (rest from reference TRBV25-1 and TRBJ1-1): EADIYQTPRYLVIGTGKKITLECSQTMGHDKMYWYQQDPGMELHLIHYSYGVNSTEKGDLSSESTVSRIRTEHFPLTLESARPSHTSQYLCASARALNTEAFFGQGTRLTVV.

This clone was counted between two and nine times. The chain uses TRBV7-6 and TRBJ2-2, with D perhaps matching TRBD2 (7 bases). The germline CDR1 and CDR2 sequences are SGHVS and FNYEAQ. This CDR3 has 16 amino acids. V dropped 5 bases and J dropped 6 bases, with 19 bases sitting between them. This CDR3 is CASSVPLTGGAGELFF. The CDR3 coding sequence is TGTGCCAGCAGCGTGCCCCTAACGGGGGGCGCCGGGGAGCTGTTTTTT.

The J gene is TRBJ2-5, the V gene TRBV19; D remains ambiguous. The CDR3 runs to 14 residues. Looked up from germline, CDR1 is LNHDA and CDR2 is SQIVND (reference sequence). Trimming cost V 5 bases and J 0 bases, with 10 bases left between them. Written as DNA, the CDR3 is TGTGCCAGTAGTCGACAAGCACACCAAGAGACCCAGTACTTC. Translated: CASSRQAHQETQYF. Filled out from reference TRBV19 and TRBJ2-5, the complete variable domain reads DGGITQSPKYLFRKEGQNVTLSCEQNLNHDAMYWYRQDPGQGLRLIYYSQIVNDFQKGDIAEGYSVSREKKESFPLTVTSAQKNPTAFYLCASSRQAHQETQYFGPGTRLLVL.

This clone occurred a few times. The chain employs TRBV4-3 and TRBJ2-7, with TRBD1 as a possible D gene (6 bases). This CDR3 has 16 amino acids. The germline CDR1 and CDR2 sequences are LGHNA and YSLEER. V lost 3 bases, J lost 3 bases, and 18 bases lay in between. The CDR3 here is CASSQDRQGSIYEQYF. The CDR3 bases are TGCGCCAGCAGCCAGGACCGGCAGGGGAGTATCTACGAGCAGTACTTC.

The chain uses TRBV14 and TRBJ2-1, with D unclear. Germline-derived CDR1 and CDR2 are SGHDN and FVKESK. The ends were cut back, 4 bases at V and 4 bases at J, with 8 bases in the middle. The CDR3 runs 13 residues. The CDR3 reads CASSPARYNEQFF. The CDR3 DNA sequence: TGTGCCAGCAGCCCCGCTCGATACAATGAGCAGTTCTTC.

The chain joins TRBV10-2 to TRBJ2-7; TRBD2 aligns across 9 bases. CDR3 length equals 16 residues. In germline, CDR1 is WSHSY, CDR2 SAAADI. J was trimmed by 1 base and V by 2 bases; bases with no gene match: 6. The CDR3 nucleotides are TGCGCCAGCAGTGAGCTATTAAGCGGGGGGTCCTACGAGCAGTACTTC. It is translated as CASSELLSGGSYEQYF.

CDR3 sequence (DNA): TGTGCCAGCAGCGTAGGAGGGGACTCTGAAGCTTTCTTT. It encodes CASSVGGDSEAFF. The V and J genes are TRBV9 and TRBJ1-1, with a weak D call TRBD1 (5 bases). From germline, CDR1 is SGDLS and CDR2 YYNGEE. Trimming took off 0 bases at V and 6 bases at J, with 9 bases between the two ends. CDR3 length: 13 residues.

Many counts were recorded for this clone. The V call is TRBV4-3, the J call TRBJ2-6, with D possibly being TRBD1 (5 bases). The germline V gene encodes CDR1 LGHNA and CDR2 YSLEER. CDR3 size: 17 residues. V was trimmed by 3 bases and J by 0 bases, leaving 12 bases between them. The CDR3 DNA follows: TGCGCCAGCAGCCACGGTGACAGTTCCTCTGGGGCCAACGTCCTGACTTTC. Protein: CASSHGDSSSGANVLTF.

This clone came up a few times. The gene calls are TRBV11-2 and TRBJ2-4; 7 bases fit TRBD2. CDR1 and CDR2 (germline): SGHAT, FQNNGV. The CDR3 spans 17 residues. The junction had 8 bases not matched to a gene; V was cut back by 2 bases and J by 1 base. CDR3: CASSLSRGGEAKNIQYF. The CDR3 DNA is TGTGCCAGCAGCTTATCTCGGGGAGGGGAGGCCAAAAACATTCAGTACTTC.

The genes are TRBV13 and TRBJ2-7; no clear D. The CDR3 has 13 amino acids. CDR1 and CDR2 from the germline V gene are PRHDT and FYEKMQ (reference sequence). The ends were cut back, 4 bases at V and 2 bases at J, with 9 bases in the middle. CDR3 DNA: TGTGCCAGCAGCTCTGCCAAGACCTACGAGCAGTACTTC. It yields the protein CASSSAKTYEQYF.

The chain carries TRBV7-8 and TRBJ2-1, with 9 bases that match TRBD1. CDR3 size: 15 residues. Germline V gene lookup returns CDR1 SGHVS and CDR2 FQNEAQ. Germline trimming cut 4 bases from V and 8 bases from J; bases unmatched to any gene: 9. CDR3 protein: CASSSTGGTGHEQFF. CDR3 nucleotide sequence: TGTGCCAGCAGCTCGACAGGGGGGACCGGGCATGAGCAGTTCTTC.

This clone was counted between two and nine times. The CDR3 sequence is CASSVGEGARMAKNIQYF. In DNA form, the CDR3 reads TGTGCCAGCAGCGTAGGCGAGGGGGCGAGGATGGCCAAAAACATTCAGTACTTC. This chain links TRBV9 with TRBJ2-4; 7 nucleotides line up with TRBD1. J was trimmed by 1 base and V by 0 bases; bases with no gene match: 10. There are 18 residues in the CDR3. Germline CDR1 is SGDLS and CDR2 is YYNGEE.

The genes are TRBV29-1 and TRBJ1-2, with 8 bases identical to TRBD1. The CDR3 totals 14 residues. J gave up 3 bases and V 7 bases, and 10 bases lay outside the gene matches. The germline V gene encodes CDR1 SQVTM and CDR2 ANQGSEA. CDR3 nucleotide sequence: TGCAGCGCTACCTGGACAGGGCAGGACTATGGCTACACCTTC. Translated: CSATWTGQDYGYTF.

The J gene is TRBJ2-2, the V gene TRBV4-3, with D tentatively TRBD2 (7 bases). There are 15 residues in the CDR3. Germline CDR1 reads LGHNA; CDR2 reads YSLEER. V shed 1 base and J shed 3 bases, with 9 bases lying between them. The CDR3 loop reads CASSQGRGHTGELFF. CDR3 DNA: TGCGCCAGCAGCCAAGGGCGGGGGCACACCGGGGAGCTGTTTTTT.

The chain recombines TRBV23-1 with TRBJ1-5; a weak D match, TRBD1 (5 bases). TRBV23-1 is noted as an ORF with a role that remains uncertain. The CDR3 runs 16 residues. V was shortened by 0 bases and J by 3 bases, with 12 bases between the two germline ends. The CDR3 loop is CASSQSDQGDNQPQHF. CDR3 DNA: TGCGCCAGCAGTCAATCGGATCAGGGAGACAATCAGCCCCAGCATTTT.

The genes are TRBV29-1 and TRBJ2-2; no reliable D call. The CDR3 has 12 amino acids. V was shortened by 4 bases and J by 3 bases, with 6 bases between the two germline ends. CDR1 is SQVTM and CDR2 is ANQGSEA in the germline V gene. The CDR3 protein is CSVAPDTGELFF. The DNA for the CDR3 is TGCAGCGTTGCCCCAGACACCGGGGAGCTGTTTTTT.

In this sample, this clone turned up a few times. This chain uses TRBV9 with TRBJ1-2, with D hard to call. CDR3 size: 14 residues. The V and J ends lost 2 bases and 6 bases respectively, with 14 bases between them. Germline loops: CDR1 SGDLS, CDR2 YYNGEE. The CDR3 here is CASSVRTSLDGYTF. CDR3 coding DNA: TGTGCCAGCAGCGTTAGGACGTCTCTGGATGGCTACACCTTC.

This clone was found once. Within the sample, other DNA sequences also encode this same CDR3. The CDR3 coding sequence is TGTGCCTGGAGTGTCGGACAGGGGGCCTATGGCTACACCTTC. Its protein is CAWSVGQGAYGYTF. The chain uses TRBV30 and TRBJ1-2; 11 bases map to TRBD1. The CDR3 loop spans 14 amino acids. J lost 4 bases, V lost 0 bases, and 1 base had no gene match. CDR1 and CDR2 (germline): GTSNPN, SVGIG (reference sequence).